The 21 T cell receptor beta chains given below trace back to one sample, sequenced in a study of T cells in localized non-small cell lung cancer. TCRdb's table, derived via immunoSEQ multiplex PCR, lists solely in-frame clones and lacks some. The sample has about 72,000 clones; approximately 84% are singletons. Here the sequenced sample was peripheral blood, taken before any cancer treatment. The receptors were sampled from a female donor older than 55 with stage I lung adenocarcinoma.

The chain employs TRBV7-6 and TRBJ1-2, with 7 bases aligning to TRBD1. With 5 bases clipped from V and 0 bases from J, the junction kept 3 bases outside the gene matches. CDR1 is SGHVS and CDR2 is FNYEAQ in the germline V gene. The CDR3 consists of 14 residues. The DNA of the CDR3 is TGTGCCAGCAGCGCAGGGGGGACTAACTATGGCTACACCTTC. Encoded protein: CASSAGGTNYGYTF.

This clone occurred once. V gene TRBV11-2 combines with J gene TRBJ2-5; TRBD2 matches at 13 bases. The CDR3 is 18 residues long. The trim removed 5 bases at V and 6 bases at J, leaving 15 bases unmatched. The germline V gene has CDR1 SGHAT and CDR2 FQNNGV. This chain's CDR3 is CASSPGLAGEFIQKTQYF. The DNA for the CDR3 is TGTGCCAGCAGCCCCGGACTAGCGGGGGAGTTCATACAAAAGACCCAGTACTTC.

The CDR3 DNA sequence: TGTGCCAGCAGCGTAGGGACAGGGGGCGATATGTTTTTT. Translated, it gives CASSVGTGGDMFF. The V and J genes are TRBV9 and TRBJ1-4, with 11 bases aligning to TRBD1. This CDR3 has 13 residues. Germline V gives CDR1 SGDLS, CDR2 YYNGEE. The junction had 4 bases not matched to a gene; V was cut back by 0 bases and J by 15 bases.

The chain combines TRBV28 with TRBJ2-2; 13 nucleotides align to TRBD2. Germline V gene data show CDR1 as MDHEN and CDR2 as SYDVKM. The CDR3 is 21 amino acids. Unmatched junction bases numbered 13, after V lost 3 bases and J lost 0 bases. The CDR3 DNA reads TGTGCCAGCAGTTTTCTCTTAGCGGGGACTAGCGGGAAGACGAACACCGGGGAGCTGTTTTTT. This translates into CASSFLLAGTSGKTNTGELFF.

This sequence joins TRBV20-1 and TRBJ2-1, with no clear D. Trimming removed 3 bases at V and 12 bases at J, with 12 bases between. CDR3 length: 11 amino acids. Germline V gene data show CDR1 as DFQATT and CDR2 as SNEGSKA (reference sequence). The CDR3, as DNA: TGCAGTGCTAGTATCAGGAGTACGCAGTTCTTC. Translation: CSASIRSTQFF.

The CDR3 reads CASSLAGSHGYTF. CDR3 nucleotides: TGCGCCAGCAGCTTGGCCGGTTCCCATGGCTACACCTTC. The V call is TRBV5-1, the J call TRBJ1-2, with D hard to call. This CDR3 is 13 amino acids long. The V gene lost 0 bases and the J gene lost 6 bases, with 9 bases spanning the gap. Germline V CDR1 and CDR2: SGHRS, YFSETQ. The full variable domain, in which reference TRBV5-1 and TRBJ1-2 provide the parts outside the CDR3, is KAGVTQTPRYLIKTRGQQVTLSCSPISGHRSVSWYQQTPGQGLQFLFEYFSETQRNKGNFPGRFSGRQFSNSRSEMNVSTLELGDSALYLCASSLAGSHGYTFGSGTRLTVV.

J is TRBJ2-3 and V is TRBV9; weak D call: TRBD2 (6 bases). Trimming took off 0 bases at V and 6 bases at J, with 14 bases between the two ends. Germline CDR1 and CDR2: SGDLS and YYNGEE. The CDR3 contains 15 residues. DNA for the CDR3: TGTGCCAGCAGCGTAGGCGGGGCTACCGGGGATACGCAGTATTTT. This gives the protein CASSVGGATGDTQYF.

J is TRBJ1-2 and V is TRBV28; maybe TRBD1 (5 bases). V was clipped by 5 bases and J by 4 bases, with 14 bases between them. The germline CDR1 and CDR2 sequences are MDHEN and SYDVKM. The CDR3 contains 14 residues. CDR3 nucleotide sequence: TGTGCCAGCAGTCCAGGGACGCTCCCCTATGGCTACACCTTC. Protein sequence: CASSPGTLPYGYTF.

V is TRBV6-1 and J is TRBJ1-1; no clear D gene. Trimming pared 0 bases from V and 0 bases from J, leaving 11 bases between. Germline V gives CDR1 MNHNS, CDR2 SASEGT. CDR3 size: 16 residues. In DNA, the CDR3 is TGTGCCAGCAGTGAAGCCTTGGGTGGTATGAACACTGAAGCTTTCTTT. Protein: CASSEALGGMNTEAFF.

V gene TRBV11-1 combines with J gene TRBJ2-1; TRBD1 agrees at 8 bases. Unmatched junction bases numbered 3, after V lost 3 bases and J lost 8 bases. The CDR3 runs 13 residues. The germline V gene has CDR1 SGHAT and CDR2 FQDESV (reference sequence). CDR3 protein: CASSLDRVHEQFF. The CDR3 region has the DNA TGTGCCAGCAGCTTGGACAGGGTCCATGAGCAGTTCTTC. The whole variable domain, filled in from reference TRBV11-1 and TRBJ2-1, reads EAEVAQSPRYKITEKSQAVAFWCDPISGHATLYWYRQILGQGPELLVQFQDESVVDDSQLPKDRFSAERLKGVDSTLKIQPAELGDSAMYLCASSLDRVHEQFFGPGTRLTVL.

The chain joins TRBV2 to TRBJ2-7, with D unclear. Between the trimmed V and J ends, which lost 6 bases and 4 bases, there was a span of 13 bases. Germline V gene data show CDR1 as SNHLY and CDR2 as FYNNEI. The CDR3 length is 13 residues. The CDR3 is CASSPVGVYEQYF. The CDR3 nucleotides are TGTGCCAGCAGCCCAGTAGGAGTGTACGAGCAGTACTTC.

The CDR3 DNA reads as TGTGCCAGCTCGGGGACTCGTCAAGAGACCCAGTACTTC. Encoded protein: CASSGTRQETQYF. The chain recombines TRBV18 with TRBJ2-5, with a weak D call TRBD2 (6 bases). The CDR3 sequence is 13 residues long. V dropped 6 bases and J dropped 2 bases, with 10 bases sitting between them. Germline loops: CDR1 KGHSH, CDR2 LQKENI. The variable domain in full, with the rest retrieved from reference TRBV18 and TRBJ2-5, is NAGVMQNPRHLVRRRGQEARLRCSPMKGHSHVYWYRQLPEEGLKFMVYLQKENIIDESGMPKERFSAEFPKEGPSILRIQQVVRGDSAAYFCASSGTRQETQYFGPGTRLLVL.

The chain is built from TRBV12-5 and TRBJ2-3; 9 positions match TRBD2. V was pared by 6 bases and J by 1 base, with 5 bases of the junction left unmatched. This CDR3 contains 15 residues. The V gene's germline CDR1 is LGHNT and CDR2 FRNRAP. In DNA, the CDR3 is TGTGCTAGTGGCGCTCGGACTAGCGGCACAGATACGCAGTATTTT. As protein: CASGARTSGTDTQYF.

This sequence joins TRBV6-5 and TRBJ2-1; 8 nucleotides agree with TRBD2. The CDR3 length is 12 residues. Germline V lookup: CDR1 MNHEY, CDR2 SVGAGI. V lost 2 bases to trimming and J lost 10 bases; unmatched junction nucleotides: 1. Here the CDR3 DNA reads TGTGCCAGCAGTTACCGGGGGGGGGAGCAGTTCTTC. Encoded protein: CASSYRGGEQFF.

This clone was recorded once. This sequence joins TRBV1 and TRBJ2-7; TRBD2, the table's D call, lacks a check against the DNA. TRBV1 is reported as a pseudogene. CDR3 size: 15 residues. CDR3 bases: TGCACCAGCAGCCCGAGGGAAAACCCCTCCTACGAGCAGTACTTC. Amino acids: CTSSPRENPSYEQYF.

This chain uses TRBV4-2 with TRBJ2-7; weak D call: TRBD1 (6 bases). Germline V gives CDR1 LGHNA, CDR2 YNFKEQ. The CDR3 totals 19 residues. The V gene lost 1 base and the J gene lost 2 bases, with 24 bases spanning the gap. The CDR3 sequence: CASSQVHRRQEQSPYEQYF. In nucleotides, the CDR3 is TGTGCCAGCAGCCAAGTCCATCGTAGACAGGAGCAGTCCCCCTACGAGCAGTACTTC.

This chain links TRBV9 with TRBJ2-3; 15 nucleotides align to TRBD2. Germline CDR1 reads SGDLS; CDR2 reads YYNGEE. This CDR3 has 17 amino acids. V lost 0 bases, J lost 2 bases, and 1 base stayed unmatched. The CDR3 here is CASSVGTSGRATDTQYF. CDR3 in DNA: TGTGCCAGCAGCGTAGGGACTAGCGGGAGGGCCACAGATACGCAGTATTTT.

The chain is built from TRBV27 and TRBJ1-5, with D possibly matching TRBD1 (5 bases). The V gene lost 0 bases and the J gene lost 6 bases, with 9 bases spanning the gap. Germline lookup yields CDR1 MNHEY and CDR2 SMNVEV (reference sequence). The CDR3 length is 14 residues. CDR3 in amino acids: CASSLSGDLQPQHF. DNA for the CDR3: TGTGCCAGCAGTTTATCAGGGGACCTTCAGCCCCAGCATTTT.

The chain links TRBV5-1 to TRBJ2-7; 9 bases fit TRBD1. CDR3 length: 15 residues. Germline values: CDR1 SGHRS, CDR2 YFSETQ. V was clipped by 3 bases and J by 0 bases; unmatched bases: 4. CDR3 in amino acids: CASSSGQGYSYEQYF. CDR3 nucleotides: TGCGCCAGCAGCTCCGGACAGGGGTACTCCTACGAGCAGTACTTC.

The chain has TRBV11-3 and TRBJ1-3; 7 bases match TRBD1. Trimming removed 0 bases from V and 2 bases from J; junction bases left unmatched: 4. The CDR3 covers 16 residues. Germline CDR1 reads SGHNT; CDR2 reads YENEEA. For the CDR3, the DNA is TGTGCCAGCAGCTTAGACCCCGGGACAGCTGGAAACACCATATATTTT. Amino acids: CASSLDPGTAGNTIYF.

The rearrangement joins TRBV11-3 to TRBJ2-3; the D is unclear. CDR1 SGHNT and CDR2 YENEEA come from the germline V gene. The CDR3 is 14 residues long. V lost 0 bases, J lost 6 bases, and 10 bases lay in between. This CDR3 reads CASSLDPVTDTQYF. DNA for the CDR3: TGTGCCAGCAGCTTAGATCCGGTAACCGATACGCAGTATTTT.